A single TCR beta chain is shown here with its context. The sample is drawn from a study of shared T cell receptors in the human thymus. Clones were read by immunoSEQ multiplex PCR, and TCRdb kept only the in-frame ones, dropping some. Here the sample spans 550,000 to 800,000 clones, 80% to 90% being singletons. This CDR3 has 15 residues. The V gene's germline CDR1 is SGHVS and CDR2 FQNEAQ. Deletions cut 2 bases from V and 6 bases from J, with 16 bases between. This sample was also put to use in a study of human thymus T cells. As that study records: Resections from corrective heart surgery provided thymus tissue. Apparent skewing of V and J gene usage characterized both thymic and blood repertoires. Thymic repertoires from unrelated individuals overlapped highly, related research reported.

Sequencing used thymocytes. This sequence joins TRBV7-8 and TRBJ2-5, with D possibly matching TRBD1 (6 bases). This clonotype was sampled from a girl under three years old with a congenital heart defect. The CDR3 DNA reads as TGTGCCAGCAGCTTACGGCGAGGGGGTGCGCAGACCCAGTACTTC. This translates into CASSLRRGGAQTQYF.